This T cell receptor beta chain came from a study of T-cell memory formation after mild COVID-19. CDR3 length equals 15 residues. CDR1 is MNHEY and CDR2 is SVGAGI in the germline V gene. Trimming pared 2 bases from V and 3 bases from J, leaving 11 bases between. TCRdb ran MiXCR on the 5' RACE reads and lists one entry per CDR3 protein. The table lists hundreds of thousands of distinct CDR3 sequences, around a quarter of them singletons, with around 12% in the top ten. Study-level results: Researchers report contracting CD4+ clones mostly in CM and EM, with CD8+ clones in EMRA.

On this clonotype: The antigen is undetermined.

The J gene is TRBJ1-5, the V gene TRBV6-5, with TRBD1 as a possible D gene (6 bases). The specimen sequenced was PBMCs or a T cell subset sorted from them (not recorded which). This receptor was identified in an adult woman who had mild COVID-19 (a few samples of this study predate the infection). Cell type and time point are not known. CDR3 residues: CASSYAGGFNQPQHF. As DNA, the CDR3 is TGTGCCAGCAGTTACGCGGGGGGCTTCAATCAGCCCCAGCATTTT.